This T cell receptor beta chain emerged from a study of T cells in localized non-small cell lung cancer. Study conclusions and caveats: Adjacent lung was found to contain a median around 56 of the top 100 tumor clones. In uninvolved adjacent lung, T cell clonality reached its highest value, exceeding tumor. As only one tumor region underwent sequencing, heterogeneity remains possible. With higher T cell density in blood came longer overall survival.

Data came from immunoSEQ multiplex PCR; TCRdb stores just in-frame clones and leaves some out. The sample has about 3,200 clones; 29% are singletons. CDR1 and CDR2 (germline): MNHGY, SAAAGT. The CDR3 has 13 amino acids. Trimming left V 8 bases short and J 1 base short, with 9 bases between. On this clone: Antigen specificity is unknown.

The source is a man between 40 and 69 years old with stage I lung adenocarcinoma. This rearrangement joins TRBV6-8 to TRBJ1-5; D gene ambiguous. Sample: lung tumor tissue, taken before any cancer treatment. DNA of the CDR3: TGTGCCAGCGGGTTACGGAGCAATCAGCCCCAGCATTTT. Translation: CASGLRSNQPQHF.